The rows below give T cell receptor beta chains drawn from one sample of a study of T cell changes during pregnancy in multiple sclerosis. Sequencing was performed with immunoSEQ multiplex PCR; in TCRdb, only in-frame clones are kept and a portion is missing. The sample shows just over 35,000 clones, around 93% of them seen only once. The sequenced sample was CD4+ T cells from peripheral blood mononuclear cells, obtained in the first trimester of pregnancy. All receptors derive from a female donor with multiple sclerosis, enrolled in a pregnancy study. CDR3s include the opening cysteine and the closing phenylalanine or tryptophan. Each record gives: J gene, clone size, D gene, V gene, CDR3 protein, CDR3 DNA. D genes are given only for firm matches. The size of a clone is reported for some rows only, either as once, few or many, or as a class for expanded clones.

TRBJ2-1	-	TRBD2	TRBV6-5	CASGKLAGGYNEQFF	TGTGCCAGCGGCAAACTAGCGGGAGGCTACAATGAGCAGTTCTTC
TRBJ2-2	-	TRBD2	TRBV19	CASSIPLAGGPIGELFF	TGTGCCAGTAGTATCCCCCTGGCGGGGGGGCCGATCGGGGAGCTGTTTTTT
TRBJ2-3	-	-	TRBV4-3	CASSQTAQVSTDTQYF	TGCGCCAGCAGCCAAACCGCGCAGGTTTCCACAGATACGCAGTATTTT
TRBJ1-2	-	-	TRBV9	CASSVAGFGYTF	TGTGCCAGCAGCGTAGCCGGGTTTGGCTACACCTTC
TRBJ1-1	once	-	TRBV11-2	CASSRMQGKSTEAFF	TGTGCCAGCAGCCGGATGCAGGGTAAGAGCACTGAAGCTTTCTTT
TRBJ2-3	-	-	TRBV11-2	CASSSRGKADTQYF	TGTGCCAGCAGCTCGCGGGGTAAAGCAGATACGCAGTATTTT
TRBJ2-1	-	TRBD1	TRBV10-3	CAISEGTGGEFF	TGTGCCATCAGTGAAGGGACAGGCGGGGAGTTCTTC
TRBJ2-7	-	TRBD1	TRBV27	CASRPGTGGSYEQYF	TGTGCCAGCAGACCCGGGACAGGGGGCTCCTACGAGCAGTACTTC
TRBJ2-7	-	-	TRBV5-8	CASSFLVPGVGASQQYF	TGTGCCAGCAGCTTCTTGGTACCGGGAGTCGGGGCATCCCAGCAGTACTTC
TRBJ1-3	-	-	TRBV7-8	CASSLGSASGNTIYF	TGTGCCAGCAGCTTAGGCAGTGCCTCTGGAAACACCATATATTTT
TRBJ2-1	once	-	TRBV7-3	CASSLTAGAPYNEQFF	TGTGCCAGCAGCTTAACGGCGGGGGCTCCCTACAATGAGCAGTTCTTC
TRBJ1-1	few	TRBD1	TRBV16	CASSPQGENTEAFF	TGTGCCAGCAGCCCTCAGGGGGAGAACACTGAAGCTTTCTTT
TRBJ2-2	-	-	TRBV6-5	CASRADRNTGELFF	TGTGCCAGCAGGGCGGACAGGAACACCGGGGAGCTGTTTTTT
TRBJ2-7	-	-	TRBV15	CATSRGGVTYEQYF	TGTGCCACCAGCAGAGGGGGGGTAACCTACGAGCAGTACTTC
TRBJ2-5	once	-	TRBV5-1	CASSLQGEETQYF	TGCGCCAGCAGCTTACAGGGAGAAGAGACCCAGTACTTC
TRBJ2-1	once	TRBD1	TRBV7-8	CASSSGTGWDEQFF	TGTGCCAGCAGCTCCGGGACAGGGTGGGATGAGCAGTTCTTC
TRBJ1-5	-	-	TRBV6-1	CASSEAGGVFQPQHF	TGTGCCAGCAGTGAAGCGGGGGGGGTCTTTCAGCCCCAGCATTTT
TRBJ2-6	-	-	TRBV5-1	CASSLTPQGYGANVLTF	TGCGCCAGCAGCTTGACCCCACAGGGATATGGGGCCAACGTCCTGACTTTC
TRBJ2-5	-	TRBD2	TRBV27	CASSSRSLAGGQETQYF	TGTGCCAGCAGTTCAAGGTCACTAGCGGGGGGCCAAGAGACCCAGTACTTC
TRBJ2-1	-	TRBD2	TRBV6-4	CASSDRLAGGAGEQFF	TGTGCCAGCAGTGACAGACTAGCGGGAGGAGCGGGTGAGCAGTTCTTC
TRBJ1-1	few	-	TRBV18	CASSPDRLNTEAFF	TGTGCCAGCTCACCGGACAGATTGAACACTGAAGCTTTCTTT
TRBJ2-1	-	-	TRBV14	CASSQLRGGNEQFF	TGTGCCAGCAGCCAATTAAGAGGCGGCAATGAGCAGTTCTTC
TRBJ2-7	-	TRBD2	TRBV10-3	CAISDRSGFSYEQYF	TGTGCCATCAGTGATCGTAGCGGGTTCTCCTACGAGCAGTACTTC
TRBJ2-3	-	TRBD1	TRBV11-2	CASSRTGWGDTQYF	TGTGCCAGCAGCAGGACAGGATGGGGAGATACGCAGTATTTT
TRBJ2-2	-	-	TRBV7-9	CASSFDTFTGELFF	TGTGCCAGCAGCTTTGACACCTTCACCGGGGAGCTGTTTTTT
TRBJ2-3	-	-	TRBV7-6	CASSSLGGGTDTQYF	TGTGCCAGCAGCTCCCTGGGAGGTGGCACAGATACGCAGTATTTT
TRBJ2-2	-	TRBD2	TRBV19	CASSKSSGRAMSTGELFF	TGTGCCAGTAGTAAATCTAGCGGGAGGGCCATGAGCACCGGGGAGCTGTTTTTT
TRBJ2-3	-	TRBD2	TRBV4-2	CASSQYLWGGGTDTQYF	TGTGCCAGCAGCCAATACTTGTGGGGGGGTGGCACAGATACGCAGTATTTT
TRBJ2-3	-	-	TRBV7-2	CASSFSDTQYF	TGTGCCAGCAGCTTCTCGGATACGCAGTATTTT
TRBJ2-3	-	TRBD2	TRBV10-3	CAISDPQVRLAARGDTQYF	TGTGCCATCAGTGACCCACAGGTTCGACTAGCGGCCCGGGGAGATACGCAGTATTTT
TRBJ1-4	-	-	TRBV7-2	CASSLPGTAVEKLFF	TGTGCCAGCAGCTTACCCGGGACTGCGGTAGAAAAACTGTTTTTT
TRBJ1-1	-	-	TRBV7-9	CASSPGTQNTEAFF	TGTGCCAGCAGCCCCGGGACTCAGAACACTGAAGCTTTCTTT
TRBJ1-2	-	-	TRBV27	CASSTGQSWNYGYTF	TGTGCCAGCAGTACCGGACAGAGCTGGAACTATGGCTACACCTTC
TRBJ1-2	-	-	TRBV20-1	CSATGTGGYTF	TGCAGTGCAACAGGGACCGGTGGCTACACCTTC
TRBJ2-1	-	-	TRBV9	CASSPQLGTPRDNEQFF	TGTGCCAGCAGCCCTCAACTCGGGACTCCCCGGGACAATGAGCAGTTCTTC
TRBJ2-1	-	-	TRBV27	CASSLAGPLHNEQFF	TGTGCCAGCAGTTTAGCGGGACCCCTCCACAATGAGCAGTTCTTC
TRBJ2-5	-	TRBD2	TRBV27	CASSLTVGGARGAQYF	TGTGCCAGCAGTTTAACAGTTGGGGGGGCGCGGGGGGCCCAGTACTTC
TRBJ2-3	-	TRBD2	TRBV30	CAWKYGGRTDTQYF	TGTGCCTGGAAGTATGGCGGGAGAACAGATACGCAGTATTTT
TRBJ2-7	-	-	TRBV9	CASSADTSYEQYF	TGTGCCAGCAGCGCCGACACCTCCTACGAGCAGTACTTC
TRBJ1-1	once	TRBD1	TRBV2	CASRDRGRHTEAFF	TGTGCCAGCCGTGACAGGGGGCGCCACACTGAAGCTTTCTTT
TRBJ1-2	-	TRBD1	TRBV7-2	CASSLAGQVYGYTF	TGTGCCAGCAGCTTAGCGGGACAGGTCTATGGCTACACCTTC
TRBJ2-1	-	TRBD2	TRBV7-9	CASSLARKRLAGEHEQFF	TGTGCCAGCAGCTTAGCGCGAAAGAGACTAGCGGGAGAACATGAGCAGTTCTTC
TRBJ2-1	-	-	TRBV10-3	CAMGEGAGDEQFF	TGTGCCATGGGAGAGGGAGCTGGCGATGAGCAGTTCTTC
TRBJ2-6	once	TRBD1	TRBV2	CASSDRAGANVLTF	TGTGCCAGCAGCGACAGGGCTGGGGCCAACGTCCTGACTTTC
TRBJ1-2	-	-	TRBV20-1	CSAGANYGYTF	TGCAGTGCGGGAGCTAACTATGGCTACACCTTC
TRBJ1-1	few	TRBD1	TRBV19	CARGQGNTEAFF	TGTGCCAGGGGACAGGGGAACACTGAAGCTTTCTTT
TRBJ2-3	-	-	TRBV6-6	CASSSPGTDTQYF	TGTGCCAGCAGTTCTCCGGGCACAGATACGCAGTATTTT
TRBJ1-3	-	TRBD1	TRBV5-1	CASSFGTGSIRNTIYF	TGCGCCAGCAGCTTCGGGACAGGGAGTATACGAAACACCATATATTTT
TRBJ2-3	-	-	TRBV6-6	CASSSDTDTQYF	TGTGCCAGCAGTTCAGACACAGATACGCAGTATTTT
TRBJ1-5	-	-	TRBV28	CASSLLAGTQPQHF	TGTGCCAGCAGTTTACTCGCAGGGACACAGCCCCAGCATTTT
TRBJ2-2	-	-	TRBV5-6	CASSLESRGWDTGELFF	TGTGCCAGCAGCTTGGAATCTAGGGGGTGGGACACCGGGGAGCTGTTTTTT
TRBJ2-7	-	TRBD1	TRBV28	CASSFRTGSSYEQYF	TGTGCCAGCAGTTTCAGGACAGGGAGCTCCTACGAGCAGTACTTC
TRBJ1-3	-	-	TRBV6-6	CASSGPGISGNTIYF	TGTGCCAGCAGTGGGCCAGGGATCTCTGGAAACACCATATATTTT
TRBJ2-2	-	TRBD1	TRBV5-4	CASSLVGGPPPTGELFF	TGTGCCAGCAGCTTGGTAGGGGGCCCTCCGCCCACCGGGGAGCTGTTTTTT
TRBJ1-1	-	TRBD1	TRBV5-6	CASSLYRGQGYTEAFF	TGTGCCAGCAGCTTGTATCGCGGACAGGGGTACACTGAAGCTTTCTTT
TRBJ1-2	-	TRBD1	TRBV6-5	CASSYDRANYGYTF	TGTGCCAGCAGTTACGACAGGGCGAACTATGGCTACACCTTC
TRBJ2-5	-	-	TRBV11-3	CASSPGLQETQYF	TGTGCCAGCAGCCCTGGACTCCAAGAGACCCAGTACTTC
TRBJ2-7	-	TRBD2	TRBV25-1	CASSELKLAGLDEQYF	TGTGCCAGCAGTGAATTGAAACTAGCGGGCCTCGACGAGCAGTACTTC
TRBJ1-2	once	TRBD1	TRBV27	CASSSLRQGLGYGYTF	TGTGCCAGCAGTTCCCTTCGACAGGGGTTGGGCTATGGCTACACCTTC